Presented here are 21 T cell receptor beta chains from one specimen sequenced in a study of shared clonotypes between healthy human individuals. It was CD45RO-negative cells, positively selected for CCR7, that made up naive CD8 cells, with terminally differentiated effector memory CD45RA+ cells excluded. Sequencing used immunoSEQ multiplex PCR; TCRdb keeps in-frame clones, though not all of them. Among around 1.9 million clones listed, 93% were seen once. Material: naive CD8+ T cells from PBMCs. The receptors shown here come from a man aged 18 to 29 in good health. Some clones in this sample may be carry-over from other donors' samples.

The V gene is TRBV29-1, the J gene TRBJ1-2; D not resolved. Trimming cost V 1 base and J 4 bases, with 13 bases left between them. Germline V gene sequence: CDR1 SQVTM, CDR2 ANQGSEA. The CDR3 covers 14 residues. The CDR3 protein is CSVEGSRTFYGYTF. CDR3 coding DNA: TGCAGCGTTGAAGGTTCACGGACGTTCTATGGCTACACCTTC.

This clone was counted between two and nine times. As DNA, the CDR3 is TGTGCCAGCAGCCCGGGACACGCGGCTAGCTACGAGCAGTACTTC. This translates into CASSPGHAASYEQYF. This chain joins TRBV7-9 and TRBJ2-7, with D possibly matching TRBD1 (6 bases). V was trimmed by 5 bases and J by 3 bases, leaving 17 bases between them. The germline V gene encodes CDR1 SEHNR and CDR2 FQNEAQ (reference sequence). The CDR3 runs to 15 residues.

This chain links TRBV7-9 with TRBJ2-7, with D possibly matching TRBD1 (6 bases). The CDR3 contains 15 residues. V was shortened by 4 bases and J by 1 base, with 14 bases between the two germline ends. Germline V gene lookup returns CDR1 SEHNR and CDR2 FQNEAQ (reference sequence). This CDR3 reads CASSSARGRSYEQYF. In DNA, the CDR3 is TGTGCCAGCAGCTCGGCCAGGGGCCGTTCCTACGAGCAGTACTTC.

The chain recombines TRBV11-2 with TRBJ1-2; D ambiguous. Germline V gene data show CDR1 as SGHAT and CDR2 as FQNNGV. The ends were cut back, 1 base at V and 8 bases at J, with 8 bases in the middle. The CDR3 is 12 amino acids. The CDR3 spells CASSLVLGGYTF. In DNA, the CDR3 is TGTGCCAGCAGCTTAGTGCTGGGAGGCTACACCTTC.

This sequence joins TRBV4-1 and TRBJ2-1, with TRBD2 matching 11 bases. The junction had 5 bases not matched to a gene; V was cut back by 0 bases and J by 4 bases. The CDR3 sequence is 17 residues long. Germline CDR1 and CDR2: MGHRA and YSYEKL. In nucleotides, the CDR3 is TGCGCCAGCAGCCAAGATTGGGGGACTAGCGGTTACAATGAGCAGTTCTTC. Its protein product is CASSQDWGTSGYNEQFF.

J is TRBJ2-1 and V is TRBV7-6, with 13 bases matching TRBD2. The CDR3 is 18 residues long. Trimming took 5 bases from V and 1 from J; bases not matched to a gene: 8. Germline assignment: CDR1 SGHVS and CDR2 FNYEAQ. CDR3: CASSGGLAGALSYNEQFF. CDR3 nucleotides: TGTGCCAGCAGCGGCGGACTAGCGGGAGCCCTGTCCTACAATGAGCAGTTCTTC.

The V and J genes are TRBV29-1 and TRBJ1-2; 10 positions agree with TRBD1. Losses at the gene ends were 6 bases for V and 5 bases for J; bases not matched to a gene: 3. This CDR3 is built from 12 residues. From germline, CDR1 is SQVTM and CDR2 ANQGSEA. The CDR3 reads CSVTGGVYGYTF. The CDR3 DNA sequence: TGCAGCGTGACAGGGGGCGTTTATGGCTACACCTTC.

For this clone: This same CDR3 is encoded by further DNA sequences in the sample. The genes are TRBV11-3 and TRBJ2-7; possible D gene TRBD1, 6 bases. The germline CDR1 and CDR2 sequences are SGHNT and YENEEA. The CDR3 has 12 residues. V was trimmed by 0 bases and J by 7 bases, leaving 7 bases between them. The CDR3 nucleotides are TGTGCCAGCAGCTTAGACAGGGGTGAGCAGTACTTC. It specifies CASSLDRGEQYF.

This clone was seen a few times. The rearrangement joins TRBV7-9 to TRBJ1-1, with D uncertain. CDR1 is SEHNR and CDR2 is FQNEAQ in the germline V gene (reference sequence). Trimming pared 1 base from V and 7 bases from J, leaving 7 bases between. The CDR3 runs 12 residues. As DNA, the CDR3 is TGTGCCAGCAGCTTAGTCTGGGATGAAGCTTTCTTT. It encodes CASSLVWDEAFF.

The genes are TRBV9 and TRBJ2-5, with 9 bases identical to TRBD2. Trimming cost V 6 bases and J 5 bases; bases outside gene matches: 8. The germline CDR1 and CDR2 sequences are SGDLS and YYNGEE. The CDR3 contains 14 residues. The CDR3 loop reads CASTRSGSEETQYF. The CDR3 DNA follows: TGTGCCAGCACCCGTAGCGGGAGCGAGGAGACCCAGTACTTC. Combining the CDR3 with reference TRBV9 and TRBJ2-5 gives the whole variable domain DSGVTQTPKHLITATGQRVTLRCSPRSGDLSVYWYQQSLDQGLQFLIQYYNGEERAKGNILERFSAQQFPDLHSELNLSSLELGDSALYFCASTRSGSEETQYFGPGTRLLVL.

This rearrangement joins TRBV10-1 to TRBJ2-1, with 11 positions matching TRBD2. CDR3 length: 17 amino acids. J gave up 1 base and V 6 bases, and 8 bases lay outside the gene matches. Germline V gene sequence: CDR1 WNHNN, CDR2 SYGVQD (reference sequence). The CDR3 spells CASSGTSGRGSYNEQFF. CDR3 nucleotides: TGCGCCAGCAGCGGCACTAGCGGGAGAGGGTCCTACAATGAGCAGTTCTTC.

CDR3 DNA: TGTGCCAGCAGCCTAGCGGGTGCCCCCAGCACCGGGGAGCTGTTTTTT. This sequence encodes CASSLAGAPSTGELFF. The V call is TRBV9, the J call TRBJ2-2; 8 bases are a match to TRBD2. Germline-derived CDR1 and CDR2 are SGDLS and YYNGEE. CDR3 size: 16 residues. V lost 4 bases to trimming and J lost 4 bases; unmatched junction nucleotides: 9.

The rearrangement uses TRBV28 and TRBJ1-2, with 9 bases that match TRBD1. The CDR3 sequence is 18 residues long. The V segment lost 4 bases and the J segment 8 bases; nucleotides outside the gene matches: 20. The V gene's germline CDR1 is MDHEN and CDR2 SYDVKM. CDR3 DNA: TGTGCCAGCAGTTATTCCTTAAATTCGGGGACAGGGCTATCAGGCTACACCTTC. Amino acid sequence: CASSYSLNSGTGLSGYTF.

The chain is built from TRBV5-6 and TRBJ1-2; 9 nucleotides line up with TRBD1. Germline CDR1 is SGHDT and CDR2 is YYEEEE. The CDR3 is 16 residues long. The V segment lost 4 bases and the J segment 6 bases; nucleotides outside the gene matches: 13. The CDR3, as DNA: TGTGCCAGCAGCCTGGAGGGGACAGGGCTTGCCGATGGCTACACCTTC. It translates to CASSLEGTGLADGYTF.

In the case of this clone: Other DNA sequences of this sample code for an identical CDR3. The chain recombines TRBV4-2 with TRBJ2-7, with D unclear. Between the trimmed V and J ends, which lost 3 bases and 4 bases, there was a span of 4 bases. Germline CDR1 reads LGHNA; CDR2 reads YNFKEQ. This CDR3 is 11 amino acids long. CDR3 sequence (DNA): TGTGCCAGCAGCCATGGATACGAGCAGTACTTC. Its translation is CASSHGYEQYF.

V usage is TRBV14 and J usage is TRBJ2-2; D is ambiguous. The CDR3 contains 13 residues. From germline, CDR1 is SGHDN and CDR2 FVKESK. V dropped 5 bases and J dropped 4 bases, with 8 bases sitting between them. CDR3 nucleotides: TGTGCCAGCAGCTTCGCAAGCACCGGGGAGCTGTTTTTT. Protein product: CASSFASTGELFF.

The gene calls are TRBV13 and TRBJ2-3, with 11 bases that match TRBD2. The CDR3 extends over 16 amino acids. V lost 5 bases, J lost 4 bases, and 8 bases stayed unmatched. Per germline, CDR1 PRHDT and CDR2 FYEKMQ (reference sequence). The CDR3 DNA reads as TGTGCCAGCAGCACCCGACTAGCGGGAAAGGCAGATACGCAGTATTTT. Translated, it gives CASSTRLAGKADTQYF.

V usage is TRBV5-6 and J usage is TRBJ1-1, with D unresolved. The V and J ends lost 7 bases and 2 bases respectively, with 15 bases between them. Germline V CDR1 and CDR2: SGHDT, YYEEEE. The length of the CDR3 is 14 residues. The CDR3 nucleotides are TGTGCCAGCCGATTCTGGGGAGGCAACACTGAAGCTTTCTTT. Protein sequence: CASRFWGGNTEAFF.

This chain connects TRBV7-2 to TRBJ2-1; D gene uncertain. Germline values: CDR1 SGHTA, CDR2 FQGNSA. This CDR3 contains 16 residues. Trimming took 2 bases from V and 0 from J, leaving 11 bases between them. The CDR3 protein is CASSLTWSSSYNEQFF. The CDR3 DNA reads as TGTGCCAGCAGCTTAACTTGGTCGAGCTCCTACAATGAGCAGTTCTTC.

In its sample, this clone was seen a few times. The chain employs TRBV19 and TRBJ1-5, with no clear D. The CDR3 contains 14 residues. Germline V gives CDR1 LNHDA, CDR2 SQIVND (reference sequence). V was pared by 0 bases and J by 5 bases, with 8 bases between. The CDR3 DNA is TGTGCCAGTAGTATAGAGGTCGGATATCAGCCCCAGCATTTT. Translation: CASSIEVGYQPQHF.

The V call is TRBV28, the J call TRBJ1-5, with D hard to call. CDR1 MDHEN and CDR2 SYDVKM come from the germline V gene. The V gene lost 1 base and the J gene lost 0 bases, with 10 bases spanning the gap. This CDR3 has 16 amino acids. CDR3 sequence (DNA): TGTGCCAGCAGTTTATCTCCAGCGTATAGCAATCAGCCCCAGCATTTT. Translation: CASSLSPAYSNQPQHF.